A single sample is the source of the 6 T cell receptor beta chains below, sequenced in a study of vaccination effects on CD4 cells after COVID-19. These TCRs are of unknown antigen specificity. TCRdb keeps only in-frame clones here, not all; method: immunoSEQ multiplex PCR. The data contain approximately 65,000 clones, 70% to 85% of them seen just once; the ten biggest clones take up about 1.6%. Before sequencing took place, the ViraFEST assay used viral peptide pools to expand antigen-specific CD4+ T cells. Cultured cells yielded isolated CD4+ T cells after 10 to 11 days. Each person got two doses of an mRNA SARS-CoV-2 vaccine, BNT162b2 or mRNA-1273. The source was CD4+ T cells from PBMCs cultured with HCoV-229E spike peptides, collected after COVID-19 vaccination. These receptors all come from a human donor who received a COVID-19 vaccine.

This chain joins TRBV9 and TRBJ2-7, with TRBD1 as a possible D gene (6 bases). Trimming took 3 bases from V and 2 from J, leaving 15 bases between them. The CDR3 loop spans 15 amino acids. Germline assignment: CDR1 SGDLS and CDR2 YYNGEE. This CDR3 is CASSGYSTGPYEQYV. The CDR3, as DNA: TGTGCCAGCAGCGGCTACTCGACAGGCCCCTACGAGCAGTACGTC.

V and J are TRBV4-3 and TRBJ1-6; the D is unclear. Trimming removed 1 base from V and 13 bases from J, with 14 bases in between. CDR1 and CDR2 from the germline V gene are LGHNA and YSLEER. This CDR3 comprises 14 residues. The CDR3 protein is CASSQVWDSMPLHF. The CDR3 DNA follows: TGCGCCAGCAGCCAAGTTTGGGATTCAATGCCCCTCCACTTT.

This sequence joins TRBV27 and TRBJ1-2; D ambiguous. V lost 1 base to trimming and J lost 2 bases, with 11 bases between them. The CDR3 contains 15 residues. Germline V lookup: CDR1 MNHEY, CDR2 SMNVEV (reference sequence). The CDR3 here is CASSLLLQANYGYTF. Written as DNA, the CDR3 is TGTGCCAGCAGTTTATTGTTGCAGGCCAACTATGGCTACACCTTC.

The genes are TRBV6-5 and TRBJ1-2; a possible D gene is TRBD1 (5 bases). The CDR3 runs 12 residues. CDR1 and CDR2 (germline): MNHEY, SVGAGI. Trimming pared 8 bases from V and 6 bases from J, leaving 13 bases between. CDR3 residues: CASFGTRDGYTF. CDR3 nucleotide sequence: TGTGCCAGCTTCGGGACCCGGGATGGCTACACCTTC.

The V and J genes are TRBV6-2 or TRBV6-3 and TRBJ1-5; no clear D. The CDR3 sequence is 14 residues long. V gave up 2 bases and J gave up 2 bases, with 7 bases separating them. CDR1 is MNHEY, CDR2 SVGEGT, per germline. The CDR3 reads CASSYQEGNQPQHF. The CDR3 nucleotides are TGTGCCAGCAGTTACCAAGAGGGCAATCAGCCCCAGCATTTT.

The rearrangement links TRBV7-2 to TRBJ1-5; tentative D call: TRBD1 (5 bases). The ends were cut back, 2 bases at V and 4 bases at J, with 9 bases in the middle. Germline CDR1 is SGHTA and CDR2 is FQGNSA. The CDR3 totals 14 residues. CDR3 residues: CASSLSRDNQPQHF. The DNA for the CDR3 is TGTGCCAGCAGCTTAAGCAGGGATAATCAGCCCCAGCATTTT.